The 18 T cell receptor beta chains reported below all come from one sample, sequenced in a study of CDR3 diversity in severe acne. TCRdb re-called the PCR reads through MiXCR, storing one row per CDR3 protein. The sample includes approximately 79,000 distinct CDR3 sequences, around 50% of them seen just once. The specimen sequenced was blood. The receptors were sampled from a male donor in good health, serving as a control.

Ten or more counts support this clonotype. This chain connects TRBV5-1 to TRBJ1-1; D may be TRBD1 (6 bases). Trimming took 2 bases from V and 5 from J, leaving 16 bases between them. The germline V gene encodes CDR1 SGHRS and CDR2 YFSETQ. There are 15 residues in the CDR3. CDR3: CASSFQGSGFTEAFF. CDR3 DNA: TGCGCCAGCAGCTTCCAGGGGTCGGGGTTTACTGAAGCTTTCTTT.

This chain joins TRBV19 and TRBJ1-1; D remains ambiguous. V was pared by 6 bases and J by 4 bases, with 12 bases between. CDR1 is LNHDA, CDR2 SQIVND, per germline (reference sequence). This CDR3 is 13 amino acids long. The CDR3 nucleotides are TGTGCCAGTAGCACAGTGGCCACCACTGAAGCTTTCTTT. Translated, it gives CASSTVATTEAFF.

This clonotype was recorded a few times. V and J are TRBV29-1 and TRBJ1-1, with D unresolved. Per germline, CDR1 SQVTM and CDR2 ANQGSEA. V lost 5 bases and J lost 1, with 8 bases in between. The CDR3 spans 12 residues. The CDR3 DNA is TGCAGCGTTAAGACACGGAACACTGAAGCTTTCTTT. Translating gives CSVKTRNTEAFF.

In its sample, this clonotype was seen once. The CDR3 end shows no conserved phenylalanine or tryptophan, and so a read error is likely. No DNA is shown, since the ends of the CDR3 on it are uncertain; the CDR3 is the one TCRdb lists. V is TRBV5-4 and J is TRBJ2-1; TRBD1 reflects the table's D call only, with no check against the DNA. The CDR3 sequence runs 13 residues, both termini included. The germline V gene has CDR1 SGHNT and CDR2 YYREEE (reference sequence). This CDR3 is CASSLGGGYTFGS.

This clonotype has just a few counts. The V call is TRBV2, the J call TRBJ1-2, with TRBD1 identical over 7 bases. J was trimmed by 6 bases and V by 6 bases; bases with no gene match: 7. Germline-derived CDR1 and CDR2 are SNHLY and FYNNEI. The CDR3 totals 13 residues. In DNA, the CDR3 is TGTGCCAGCAGATGGACAGGAGCCCATGGCTACACCTTC. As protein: CASRWTGAHGYTF.

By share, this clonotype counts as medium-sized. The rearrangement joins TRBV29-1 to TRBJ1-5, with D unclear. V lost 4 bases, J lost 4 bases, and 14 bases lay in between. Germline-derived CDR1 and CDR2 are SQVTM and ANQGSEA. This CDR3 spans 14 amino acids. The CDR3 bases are TGCAGCGTTGTGCCGGGTGGCGAAAATCAGCCCCAGCATTTT. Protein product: CSVVPGGENQPQHF.

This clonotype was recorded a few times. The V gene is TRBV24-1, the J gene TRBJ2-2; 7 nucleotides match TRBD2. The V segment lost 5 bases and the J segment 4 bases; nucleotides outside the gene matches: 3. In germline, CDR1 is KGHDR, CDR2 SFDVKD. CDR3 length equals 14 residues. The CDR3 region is CATSGGGRTGELFF. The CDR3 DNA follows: TGTGCCACCAGTGGGGGAGGGCGCACCGGGGAGCTGTTTTTT.

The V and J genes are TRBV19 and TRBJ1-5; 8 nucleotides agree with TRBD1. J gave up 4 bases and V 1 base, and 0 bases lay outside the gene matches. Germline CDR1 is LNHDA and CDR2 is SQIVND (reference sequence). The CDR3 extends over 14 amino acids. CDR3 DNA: TGTGCCAGTAGTATAGGGACAGGGAATCAGCCCCAGCATTTT. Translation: CASSIGTGNQPQHF.

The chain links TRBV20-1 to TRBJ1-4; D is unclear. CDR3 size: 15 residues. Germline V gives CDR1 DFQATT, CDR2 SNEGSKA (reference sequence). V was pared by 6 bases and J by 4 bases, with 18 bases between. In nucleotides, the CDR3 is TGCAGTGCCAGCAGCTTACACCCCGGTAATGAAAAACTGTTTTTT. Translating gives CSASSLHPGNEKLFF.

The CDR3 DNA is TGTGCCAGCAGCCCCGACGGATACGCGGGCACTGAAGCTTTCTTT. This sequence encodes CASSPDGYAGTEAFF. This rearrangement joins TRBV7-8 to TRBJ1-1; no reliable D call. This CDR3 is built from 15 residues. Trimming cost V 5 bases and J 4 bases, with 17 bases left between them. Germline CDR1 is SGHVS and CDR2 is FQNEAQ.

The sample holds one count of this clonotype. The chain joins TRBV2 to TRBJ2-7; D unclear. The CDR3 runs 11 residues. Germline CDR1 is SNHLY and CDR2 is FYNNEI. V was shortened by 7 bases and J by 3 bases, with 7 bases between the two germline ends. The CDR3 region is CASTRRYEQYF. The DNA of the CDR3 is TGTGCCAGCACGAGACGCTACGAGCAGTACTTC.

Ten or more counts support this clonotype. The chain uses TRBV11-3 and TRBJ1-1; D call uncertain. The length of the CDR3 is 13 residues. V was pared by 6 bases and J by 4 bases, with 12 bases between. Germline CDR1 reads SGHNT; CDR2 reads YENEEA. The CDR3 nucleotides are TGTGCCAGCAGTCAACGGGAGGGCACTGAAGCTTTCTTT. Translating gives CASSQREGTEAFF.

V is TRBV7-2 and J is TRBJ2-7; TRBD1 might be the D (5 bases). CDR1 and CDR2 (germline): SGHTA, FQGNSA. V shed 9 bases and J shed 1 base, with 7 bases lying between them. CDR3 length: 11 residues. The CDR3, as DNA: TGTGCCAGGGGGCCTTCCTACGAGCAGTACTTC. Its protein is CARGPSYEQYF.

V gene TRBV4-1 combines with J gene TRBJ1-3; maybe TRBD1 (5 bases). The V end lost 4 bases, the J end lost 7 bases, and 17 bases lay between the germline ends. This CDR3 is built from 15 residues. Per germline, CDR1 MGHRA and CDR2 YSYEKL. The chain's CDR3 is CASSPQGRLENTIYF. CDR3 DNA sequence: TGCGCCAGCAGCCCCCAGGGCAGGCTGGAGAACACCATATATTTT.

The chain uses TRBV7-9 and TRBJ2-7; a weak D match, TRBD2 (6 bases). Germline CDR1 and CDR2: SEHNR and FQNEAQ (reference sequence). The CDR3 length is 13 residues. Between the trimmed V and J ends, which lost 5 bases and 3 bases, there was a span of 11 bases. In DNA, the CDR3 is TGTGCCAGCAGCACGGACTACTACTACGAGCAGTACTTC. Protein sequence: CASSTDYYYEQYF.

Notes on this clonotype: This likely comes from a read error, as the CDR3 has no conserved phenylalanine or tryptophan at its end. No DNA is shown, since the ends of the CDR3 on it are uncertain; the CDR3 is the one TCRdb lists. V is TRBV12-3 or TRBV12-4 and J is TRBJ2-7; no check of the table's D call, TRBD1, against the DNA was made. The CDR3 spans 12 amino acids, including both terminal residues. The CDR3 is CASSIRGNEQYY.

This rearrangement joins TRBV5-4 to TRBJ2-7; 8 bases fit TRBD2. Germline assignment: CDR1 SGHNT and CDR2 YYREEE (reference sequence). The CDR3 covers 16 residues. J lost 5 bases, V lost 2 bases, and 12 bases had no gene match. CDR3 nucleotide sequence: TGTGCCAGCAGCTTAAATCCCGGACTAGCTGGGAACGAGCAGTACTTC. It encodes CASSLNPGLAGNEQYF.

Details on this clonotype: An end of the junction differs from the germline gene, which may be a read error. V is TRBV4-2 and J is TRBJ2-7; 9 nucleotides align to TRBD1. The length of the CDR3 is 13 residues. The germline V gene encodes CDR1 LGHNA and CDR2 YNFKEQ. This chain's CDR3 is CASSRDRAYGQYF. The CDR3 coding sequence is TGTGCCAGCAGCCGGGACAGGGCCTACGGGCAGTACTTC.